This T cell receptor beta chain is from a study of shared clonotypes between healthy human individuals. Generated by immunoSEQ multiplex PCR, the TCRdb table keeps only in-frame clones and is missing some. The sample holds over a million clones, roughly 74% seen once. The CDR3 consists of 15 residues. Looked up from germline, CDR1 is LGHNA and CDR2 is YSLEER. V lost 3 bases to trimming and J lost 4 bases; unmatched junction nucleotides: 5. Naive CD45RA+ and memory CD45RA-negative subsets were split from CD4+ cells. Study-wide results and caveats: Naive CD4 clonotypes were shared across several donors at roughly 5.3%. Richness estimates generally favored naive over memory subsets. Researchers sampled only blood; tissue repertoires likely differ.

A word on this clone: Its antigen is not known.

The rearrangement joins TRBV4-3 to TRBJ1-2; 10 bases are a match to TRBD1. The receptor's source is a young man in good health. Some clones in this sample may be carry-over from other donors' samples. Source material: memory CD4+ T cells from PBMCs. Subset defined: CD45RA-negative fraction. The CDR3 DNA is TGCGCCAGCAGCCAGGCGGGACAGGGGTTCTATGGCTACACCTTC. It codes for CASSQAGQGFYGYTF.